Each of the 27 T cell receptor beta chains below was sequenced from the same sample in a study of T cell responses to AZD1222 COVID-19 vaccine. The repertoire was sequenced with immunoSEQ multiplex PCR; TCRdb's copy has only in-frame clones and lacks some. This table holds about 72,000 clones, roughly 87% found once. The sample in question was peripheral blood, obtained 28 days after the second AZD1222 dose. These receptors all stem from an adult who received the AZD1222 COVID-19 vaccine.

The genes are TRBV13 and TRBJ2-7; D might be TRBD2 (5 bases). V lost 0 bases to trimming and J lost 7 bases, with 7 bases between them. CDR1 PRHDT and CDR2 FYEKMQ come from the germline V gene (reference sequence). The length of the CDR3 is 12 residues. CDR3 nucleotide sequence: TGTGCCAGCAGCTTAGGGGAGGATGAGCAGTACTTC. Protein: CASSLGEDEQYF.

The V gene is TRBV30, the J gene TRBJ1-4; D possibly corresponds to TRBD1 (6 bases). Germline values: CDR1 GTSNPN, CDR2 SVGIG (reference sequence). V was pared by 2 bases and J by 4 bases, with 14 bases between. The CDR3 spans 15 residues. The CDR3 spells CAWSPTGRGNEKLFF. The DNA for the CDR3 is TGTGCCTGGAGTCCAACAGGGAGGGGTAATGAAAAACTGTTTTTT.

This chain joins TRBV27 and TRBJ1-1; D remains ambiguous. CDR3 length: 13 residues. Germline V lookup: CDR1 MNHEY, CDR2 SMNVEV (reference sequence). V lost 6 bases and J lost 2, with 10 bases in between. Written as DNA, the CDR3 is TGTGCCAGCAGCGTGGGCAGAAACACTGAAGCTTTCTTT. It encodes CASSVGRNTEAFF.

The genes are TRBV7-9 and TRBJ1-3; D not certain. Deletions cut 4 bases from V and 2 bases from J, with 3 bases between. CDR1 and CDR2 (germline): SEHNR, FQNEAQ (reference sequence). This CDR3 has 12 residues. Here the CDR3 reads CASSSTGNTIYF. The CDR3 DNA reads TGTGCCAGCAGCTCGACTGGAAACACCATATATTTT.

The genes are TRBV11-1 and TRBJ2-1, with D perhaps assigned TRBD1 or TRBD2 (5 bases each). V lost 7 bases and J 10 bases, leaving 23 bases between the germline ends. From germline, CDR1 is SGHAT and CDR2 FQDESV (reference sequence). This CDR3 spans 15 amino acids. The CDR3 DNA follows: TGTGCCAGCAATTTGGGGGTGCCGACCTCGGAAGAGCAGTTCTTC. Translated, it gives CASNLGVPTSEEQFF.

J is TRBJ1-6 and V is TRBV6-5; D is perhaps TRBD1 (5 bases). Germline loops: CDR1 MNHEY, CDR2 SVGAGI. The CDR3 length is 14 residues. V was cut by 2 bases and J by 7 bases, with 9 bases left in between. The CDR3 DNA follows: TGTGCCAGCAGTTACGGCAGGGTGAATTCACCCCTCCACTTT. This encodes CASSYGRVNSPLHF.

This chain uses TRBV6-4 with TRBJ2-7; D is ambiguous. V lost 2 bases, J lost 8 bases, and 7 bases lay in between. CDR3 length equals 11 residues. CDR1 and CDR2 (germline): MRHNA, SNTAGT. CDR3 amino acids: CASSDRPQQYF. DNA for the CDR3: TGTGCCAGCAGTGACCGTCCGCAGCAGTACTTC.

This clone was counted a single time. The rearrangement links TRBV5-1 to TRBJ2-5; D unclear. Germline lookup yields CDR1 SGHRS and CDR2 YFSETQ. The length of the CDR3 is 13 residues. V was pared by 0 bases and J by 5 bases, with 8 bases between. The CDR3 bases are TGCGCCAGCAGCTTGGACGGTAGGGAGACCCAGTACTTC. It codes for CASSLDGRETQYF.

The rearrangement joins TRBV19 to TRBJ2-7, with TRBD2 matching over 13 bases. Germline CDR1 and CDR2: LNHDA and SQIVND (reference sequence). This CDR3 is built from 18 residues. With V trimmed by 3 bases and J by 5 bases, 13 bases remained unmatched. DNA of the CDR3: TGTGCCAGTAGTATGAGGACTAGCGGGAGTTCGTGGCCCCACGAGCAGTACTTC. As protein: CASSMRTSGSSWPHEQYF.

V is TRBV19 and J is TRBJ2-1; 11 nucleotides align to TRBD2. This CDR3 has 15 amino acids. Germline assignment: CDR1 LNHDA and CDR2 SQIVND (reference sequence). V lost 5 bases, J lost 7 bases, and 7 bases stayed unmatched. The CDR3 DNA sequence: TGTGCCAGTAGTCTCACTAGCGGGAGTCTGAATGAGCAGTTCTTC. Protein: CASSLTSGSLNEQFF.

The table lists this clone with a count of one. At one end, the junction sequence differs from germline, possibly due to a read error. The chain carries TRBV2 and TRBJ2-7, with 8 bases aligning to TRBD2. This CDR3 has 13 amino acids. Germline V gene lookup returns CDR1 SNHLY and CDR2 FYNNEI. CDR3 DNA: TGTGCCAGCAGGGAAGCGGGAGTCTACGAGCAGTACTTC. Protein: CASREAGVYEQYF.

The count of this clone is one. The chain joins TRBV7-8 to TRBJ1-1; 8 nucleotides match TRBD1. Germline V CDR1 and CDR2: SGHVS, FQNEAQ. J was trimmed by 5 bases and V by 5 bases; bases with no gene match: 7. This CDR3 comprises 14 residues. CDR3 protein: CASSPTGEYTEAFF. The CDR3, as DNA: TGTGCCAGCAGCCCGACAGGGGAATATACTGAAGCTTTCTTT.

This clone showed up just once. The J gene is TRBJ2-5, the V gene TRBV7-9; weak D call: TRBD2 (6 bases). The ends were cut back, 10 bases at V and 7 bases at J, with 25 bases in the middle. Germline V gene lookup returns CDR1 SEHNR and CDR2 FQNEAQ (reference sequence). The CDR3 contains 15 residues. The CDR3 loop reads CATSGPRLVWGTQYF. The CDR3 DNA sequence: TGTGCCACCTCAGGACCTAGACTAGTATGGGGGACCCAGTACTTC.

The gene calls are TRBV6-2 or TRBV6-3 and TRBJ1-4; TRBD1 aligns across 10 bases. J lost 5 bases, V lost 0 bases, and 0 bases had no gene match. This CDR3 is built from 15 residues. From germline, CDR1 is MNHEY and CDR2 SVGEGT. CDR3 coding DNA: TGTGCCAGCAGTTACTCGGGACAGGGGAATGAAAAACTGTTTTTT. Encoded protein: CASSYSGQGNEKLFF.

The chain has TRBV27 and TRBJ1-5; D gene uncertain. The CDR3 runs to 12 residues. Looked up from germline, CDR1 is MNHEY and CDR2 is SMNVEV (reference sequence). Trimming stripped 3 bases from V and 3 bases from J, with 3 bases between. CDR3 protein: CASSFINQPQHF. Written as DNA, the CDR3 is TGTGCCAGCAGTTTCATCAATCAGCCCCAGCATTTT.

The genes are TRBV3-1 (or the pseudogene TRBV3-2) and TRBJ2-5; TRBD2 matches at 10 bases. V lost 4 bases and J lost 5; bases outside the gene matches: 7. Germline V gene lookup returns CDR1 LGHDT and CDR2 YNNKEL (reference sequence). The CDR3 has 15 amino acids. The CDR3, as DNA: TGTGCCAGCAGCCCGAGGCTAGCGGGAGACGAGACCCAGTACTTC. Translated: CASSPRLAGDETQYF.

CDR3 bases: TGTGCCAGCAGTTTATCTGTTTCCTACACTGAAGCTTTCTTT. This sequence encodes CASSLSVSYTEAFF. The chain links TRBV28 to TRBJ1-1, with D unresolved. V lost 1 base to trimming and J lost 3 bases, with 9 bases between them. This CDR3 has 14 residues. Germline-derived CDR1 and CDR2 are MDHEN and SYDVKM.

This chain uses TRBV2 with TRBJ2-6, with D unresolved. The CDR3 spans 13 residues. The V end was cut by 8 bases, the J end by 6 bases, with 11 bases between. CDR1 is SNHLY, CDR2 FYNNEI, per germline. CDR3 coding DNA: TGTGCCAGCCGCCCCGGTGCGGCCAACGTCCTGACTTTC. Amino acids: CASRPGAANVLTF.

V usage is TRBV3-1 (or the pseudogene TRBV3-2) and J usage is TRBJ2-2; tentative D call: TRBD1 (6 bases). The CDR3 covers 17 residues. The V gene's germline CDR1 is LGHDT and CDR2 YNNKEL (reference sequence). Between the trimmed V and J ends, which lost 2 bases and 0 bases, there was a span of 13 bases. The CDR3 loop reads CASSQPLGGANTGELFF. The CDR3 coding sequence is TGTGCCAGCAGCCAACCACTTGGGGGCGCGAACACCGGGGAGCTGTTTTTT.

CDR3 bases: TGTGCCAGCAGTTACTCGAGAAGGGCTCTTTACTTC. It translates to CASSYSRRALYF. The chain is built from TRBV6-5 and TRBJ2-7; D is ambiguous. The germline CDR1 and CDR2 sequences are MNHEY and SVGAGI. CDR3 length: 12 amino acids. V was pared by 0 bases and J by 13 bases, with 13 bases between.

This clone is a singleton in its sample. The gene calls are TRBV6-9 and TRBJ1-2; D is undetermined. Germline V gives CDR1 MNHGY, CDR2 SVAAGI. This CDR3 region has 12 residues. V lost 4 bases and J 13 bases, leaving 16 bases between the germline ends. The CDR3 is CASSSYGVWSTF. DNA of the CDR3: TGTGCCAGCAGTTCCTATGGGGTTTGGAGCACCTTC.

In nucleotides, the CDR3 is TGTGCCAGCAGTCCCCCGGGACCGATCACTGAAGCTTTCTTT. Encoded protein: CASSPPGPITEAFF. The genes are TRBV27 and TRBJ1-1; TRBD1 is a possible D gene (5 bases). V was clipped by 5 bases and J by 4 bases, with 14 bases between them. The CDR3 consists of 14 residues. CDR1 is MNHEY, CDR2 SMNVEV, per germline (reference sequence).

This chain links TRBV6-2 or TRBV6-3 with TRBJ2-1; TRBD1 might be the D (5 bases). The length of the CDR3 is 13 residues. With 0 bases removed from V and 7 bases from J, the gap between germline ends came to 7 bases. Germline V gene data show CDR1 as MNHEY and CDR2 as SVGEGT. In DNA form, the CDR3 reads TGTGCCAGCAGTTACTCAGGGGCTAATGAGCAGTTCTTC. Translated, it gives CASSYSGANEQFF.

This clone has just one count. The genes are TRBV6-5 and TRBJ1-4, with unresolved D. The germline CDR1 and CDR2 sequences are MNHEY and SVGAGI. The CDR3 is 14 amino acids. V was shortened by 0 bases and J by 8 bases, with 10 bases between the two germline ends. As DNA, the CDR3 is TGTGCCAGCAGTTACTCGAACAGAAAGGAAAAACTGTTTTTT. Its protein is CASSYSNRKEKLFF.

The CDR3: CASSLDPDSLGYTF. The CDR3 region has the DNA TGTGCCAGCAGCTTGGATCCGGACAGTCTTGGCTACACCTTC. The chain joins TRBV5-4 to TRBJ1-2; D perhaps matches TRBD1 (6 bases). Trimming took off 0 bases at V and 7 bases at J, with 13 bases between the two ends. The CDR3 totals 14 residues. Germline V CDR1 and CDR2: SGHNT, YYREEE (reference sequence). Full variable domain (outside the CDR3, taken from reference TRBV5-4 and TRBJ1-2): ETGVTQSPTHLIKTRGQQVTLRCSSQSGHNTVSWYQQALGQGPQFIFQYYREEENGRGNFPPRFSGLQFPNYSSELNVNALELDDSALYLCASSLDPDSLGYTFGSGTRLTVV.

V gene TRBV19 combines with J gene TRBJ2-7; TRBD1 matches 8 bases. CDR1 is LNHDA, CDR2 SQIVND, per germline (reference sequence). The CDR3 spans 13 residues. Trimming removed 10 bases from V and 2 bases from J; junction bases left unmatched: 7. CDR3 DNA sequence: TGTGCCACCAGGGGGCTGGGAGCCTACGAGCAGTACTTC. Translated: CATRGLGAYEQYF.

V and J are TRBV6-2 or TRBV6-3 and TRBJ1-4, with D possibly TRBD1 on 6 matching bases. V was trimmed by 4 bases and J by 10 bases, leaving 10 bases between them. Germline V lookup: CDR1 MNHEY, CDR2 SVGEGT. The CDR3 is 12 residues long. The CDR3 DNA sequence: TGTGCCAGCAGTTCACAGGGAGTAAAACTGTTTTTT. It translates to CASSSQGVKLFF.